These 20 T cell receptor beta chains were all obtained from the same sample, sequenced in a study of T cells after posttransplantation cyclophosphamide. Clones were sequenced by immunoSEQ multiplex PCR, and TCRdb holds only the in-frame ones, with some missing. This table has under 40,000 clones, 90% to 95% appearing once. The naive gate required viable CD3+CD4+ or CD3+CD8+ cells with CCR7+CD45RA+CD45RO-CD95-CD27+CD28+ phenotype. Sequenced material: naive CD4+ T cells sorted from blood. These receptors were taken from a young man in good health and a related stem cell transplant donor.

The chain uses TRBV10-2 and TRBJ1-1, with 8 positions matching TRBD1. This CDR3 is built from 13 residues. CDR1 and CDR2 (germline): WSHSY, SAAADI. J lost 1 base, V lost 7 bases, and 2 bases had no gene match. In nucleotides, the CDR3 is TGCGCCAGCATAGGGACAGGGAACACTGAAGCTTTCTTT. Residues: CASIGTGNTEAFF.

The V and J genes are TRBV7-3 and TRBJ1-1; 8 positions match TRBD1. This CDR3 comprises 13 residues. Germline-derived CDR1 and CDR2 are SGHTA and FQGTGA. J lost 7 bases, V lost 5 bases, and 6 bases had no gene match. CDR3 residues: CASSRTGTGEAFF. The CDR3 DNA reads TGTGCCAGCAGCAGGACAGGGACGGGTGAAGCTTTCTTT.

This clone was counted once. The chain joins TRBV10-3 to TRBJ2-5, with 9 bases lining up with TRBD1. The length of the CDR3 is 14 residues. The trim removed 6 bases at V and 5 bases at J, leaving 7 bases unmatched. The V gene's germline CDR1 is ENHRY and CDR2 SYGVKD. CDR3 region: CAISPGQGRETQYF. In DNA form, the CDR3 reads TGTGCCATCAGCCCGGGACAGGGAAGGGAGACCCAGTACTTC.

This clone was seen only once. The chain joins TRBV6-1 to TRBJ1-5; weak D call: TRBD1 (6 bases). V lost 2 bases to trimming and J lost 7 bases, with 27 bases between them. Germline V CDR1 and CDR2: MNHNS, SASEGT. This CDR3 comprises 19 residues. The CDR3 nucleotides read TGTGCCAGCAGTGAAAACGGTCCCACATTACATGCCCAGGGGCAGCCCCAGCATTTT. It is translated as CASSENGPTLHAQGQPQHF.

The chain recombines TRBV7-2 with TRBJ2-5; possibly TRBD1 for D (8 bases). CDR1 is SGHTA, CDR2 FQGNSA, per germline. The germline V and J ends were trimmed by 5 bases and 5 bases, with 18 bases remaining between them. The CDR3 extends over 15 amino acids. The CDR3 DNA follows: TGTGCCAGCAGCCGAATTACAGGGGGGGCGGAGACCCAGTACTTC. It yields the protein CASSRITGGAETQYF. Looking up the rest from reference TRBV7-2 and TRBJ2-5 gives the full variable domain: GAGVSQSPSNKVTEKGKDVELRCDPISGHTALYWYRQSLGQGLEFLIYFQGNSAPDKSGLPSDRFSAERTGGSVSTLTIQRTQQEDSAVYLCASSRITGGAETQYFGPGTRLLVL.

The gene calls are TRBV18 and TRBJ1-2; 7 bases map to TRBD1. This CDR3 spans 16 amino acids. Looked up from germline, CDR1 is KGHSH and CDR2 is LQKENI. The trim removed 4 bases at V and 0 bases at J, leaving 8 bases unmatched. CDR3 residues: CASSLDRLGANYGYTF. CDR3 nucleotides: TGTGCCAGCTCACTGGACAGGTTGGGAGCTAACTATGGCTACACCTTC.

This clone came up once. The V gene is TRBV16, the J gene TRBJ2-7; a possible D gene is TRBD1 (5 bases). There are 15 residues in the CDR3. Trimming pared 4 bases from V and 1 base from J, leaving 14 bases between. Germline CDR1 reads KGHSY; CDR2 reads FQNENV. The CDR3 reads CASSRSGAGSYEQYF. In DNA form, the CDR3 reads TGTGCCAGCAGCCGAAGTGGGGCAGGGTCCTACGAGCAGTACTTC.

This chain links TRBV5-1 with TRBJ1-1; D remains unclear. Looked up from germline, CDR1 is SGHRS and CDR2 is YFSETQ. CDR3 length equals 13 residues. V gave up 2 bases and J gave up 1 base, with 6 bases separating them. In nucleotides, the CDR3 is TGCGCCAGCAGCTTCGAGCCGAACACTGAAGCTTTCTTT. Its protein is CASSFEPNTEAFF.

This chain links TRBV11-2 with TRBJ2-1; 7 nucleotides match TRBD1. Germline lookup yields CDR1 SGHAT and CDR2 FQNNGV. The CDR3 contains 15 residues. Germline trimming cut 5 bases from V and 2 bases from J; bases unmatched to any gene: 6. CDR3 bases: TGTGCCAGCAGCCCGGACAGGAAGACCTACAATGAGCAGTTCTTC. It codes for CASSPDRKTYNEQFF.

This clone occurred once. J is TRBJ2-2 and V is TRBV6-5; a weak D match, TRBD2 (5 bases). This CDR3 is built from 14 residues. Germline lookup yields CDR1 MNHEY and CDR2 SVGAGI. V was clipped by 4 bases and J by 6 bases, with 12 bases between them. CDR3 amino acids: CASSLGLFPGELFF. CDR3 DNA sequence: TGTGCCAGCAGTTTAGGACTTTTCCCCGGGGAGCTGTTTTTT.

J is TRBJ1-4 and V is TRBV2, with D possibly TRBD1 on 5 matching bases. The V gene's germline CDR1 is SNHLY and CDR2 FYNNEI. Trimming removed 7 bases at V and 0 bases at J, with 12 bases between. CDR3 length: 15 residues. This chain's CDR3 is CASKPDRPTNEKLFF. CDR3 DNA sequence: TGTGCCAGCAAGCCCGACAGACCAACTAATGAAAAACTGTTTTTT.

This chain connects TRBV10-3 to TRBJ1-2; D may be TRBD1 (6 bases). Germline assignment: CDR1 ENHRY and CDR2 SYGVKD. The CDR3 sequence is 17 residues long. V dropped 3 bases and J dropped 6 bases, with 23 bases sitting between them. CDR3 in DNA: TGTGCCATCAGTGACCTATCCCGGGACATCGGACTCCATGGCTACACCTTC. Protein sequence: CAISDLSRDIGLHGYTF.

This sequence joins TRBV7-6 and TRBJ2-3; no clear D. The V gene's germline CDR1 is SGHVS and CDR2 FNYEAQ. Trimming took 2 bases from V and 1 from J, leaving 7 bases between them. CDR3 length equals 14 residues. CDR3 in DNA: TGTGCCAGCAGCTTAAATGCAGGCACAGATACGCAGTATTTT. This encodes CASSLNAGTDTQYF. The whole variable domain, remainder taken from reference TRBV7-6 and TRBJ2-3, is GAGVSQSPRYKVTKRGQDVALRCDPISGHVSLYWYRQALGQGPEFLTYFNYEAQQDKSGLPNDRFSAERPEGSISTLTIQRTEQRDSAMYRCASSLNAGTDTQYFGPGTRLTVL.

The chain employs TRBV6-1 and TRBJ1-2; a weak D match, TRBD1 (5 bases). V lost 2 bases, J lost 7 bases, and 8 bases lay in between. This CDR3 is built from 12 residues. Germline CDR1 reads MNHNS; CDR2 reads SASEGT. This CDR3 reads CASSEQGRGYTF. For the CDR3, the DNA is TGTGCCAGCAGTGAACAGGGTCGTGGCTACACCTTC.

The rearrangement links TRBV4-2 to TRBJ1-5; 7 bases line up with TRBD1. Germline CDR1 reads LGHNA; CDR2 reads YNFKEQ. The CDR3 contains 16 residues. V shed 0 bases and J 3 bases; nucleotides not matched to a gene: 5. Here the CDR3 reads CASSQELGQANQPQHF. The CDR3 DNA is TGTGCCAGCAGCCAAGAACTCGGACAGGCCAATCAGCCCCAGCATTTT.

V and J are TRBV29-1 and TRBJ1-3; tentative D call: TRBD1 (5 bases). The V gene lost 7 bases and the J gene lost 2 bases, with 9 bases spanning the gap. The CDR3 spans 12 residues. Germline CDR1 reads SQVTM; CDR2 reads ANQGSEA. The CDR3 DNA sequence: TGCAGCGGATCAGGGCCTGGAAACACCATATATTTT. It codes for CSGSGPGNTIYF.

The chain recombines TRBV27 with TRBJ1-2; the match to TRBD1 covers 9 bases. This CDR3 region has 17 residues. Germline loops: CDR1 MNHEY, CDR2 SMNVEV (reference sequence). V was clipped by 0 bases and J by 5 bases; unmatched bases: 10. In DNA, the CDR3 is TGTGCCAGCAGTTTATCGAATTGGGACAGGGACTGGTATGGCTACACCTTC. Protein: CASSLSNWDRDWYGYTF.

This clone was seen just once. The chain couples TRBV5-5 to TRBJ1-2; D may be TRBD1 (5 bases). Per germline, CDR1 SGHKS and CDR2 YYEKEE (reference sequence). Trimming took off 4 bases at V and 3 bases at J, with 10 bases between the two ends. The CDR3 covers 13 residues. The DNA of the CDR3 is TGTGCCAGCAGCGTGGGACGGGACTATGGCTACACCTTC. Translation: CASSVGRDYGYTF.

Only one count was recorded for this clone. The rearrangement joins TRBV7-9 to TRBJ2-1, with D possibly matching TRBD1 (5 bases). Deletions cut 1 base from V and 6 bases from J, with 7 bases between. The CDR3 extends over 13 amino acids. Germline CDR1 reads SEHNR; CDR2 reads FQNEAQ (reference sequence). The CDR3 DNA follows: TGTGCCAGCAGCTTAGTTGGGGCCAATGAGCAGTTCTTC. Encoded protein: CASSLVGANEQFF.

This chain connects TRBV19 to TRBJ2-3; 8 nucleotides agree with TRBD1. The V gene end was trimmed by 7 bases and the J gene end by 4 bases; junction bases not matched to a gene: 7. This CDR3 spans 14 amino acids. Looked up from germline, CDR1 is LNHDA and CDR2 is SQIVND (reference sequence). The CDR3 sequence is CASIAGGPPDTQYF. Written as DNA, the CDR3 is TGTGCCAGTATTGCAGGGGGCCCCCCAGATACGCAGTATTTT. Based on the CDR3 plus reference TRBV19 and TRBJ2-3, the full variable domain is DGGITQSPKYLFRKEGQNVTLSCEQNLNHDAMYWYRQDPGQGLRLIYYSQIVNDFQKGDIAEGYSVSREKKESFPLTVTSAQKNPTAFYLCASIAGGPPDTQYFGPGTRLTVL.